What follows are 14 T cell receptor beta chains derived from one specimen sequenced in a study of human CD4 T cells and Enterobacteriaceae. All CD4+ cells other than CD45RA+CCR7+CD95- naive cells were sorted as memory, over 98% pure. Clones were sequenced by immunoSEQ multiplex PCR, and TCRdb holds only the in-frame ones, with some missing. The profile shows about 29,000 clones, approximately 78% of them singletons. The sequenced sample consisted of memory CD4+ T cells from blood. These receptors came from a human donor in good health.

V gene TRBV6-4 combines with J gene TRBJ2-1; 9 bases are a match to TRBD2. The CDR3 length is 13 residues. Looked up from germline, CDR1 is MRHNA and CDR2 is SNTAGT. V lost 2 bases and J lost 10; bases outside the gene matches: 3. The CDR3 sequence is CASSDAGGTEQFF. Here the CDR3 DNA reads TGTGCCAGCAGTGACGCGGGAGGGACAGAGCAGTTCTTC.

The gene calls are TRBV19 and TRBJ2-1, with TRBD2 matching over 15 bases. Germline lookup yields CDR1 LNHDA and CDR2 SQIVND (reference sequence). There are 19 residues in the CDR3. J was trimmed by 7 bases and V by 5 bases; bases with no gene match: 15. As DNA, the CDR3 is TGTGCCAGTAGTCCGACGTTCACACGGACTAGCGGGGGGGCGAATGAGCAGTTCTTC. It is translated as CASSPTFTRTSGGANEQFF.

The chain carries TRBV11-2 and TRBJ1-6; TRBD1 might be the D (6 bases). Trimming left V 4 bases short and J 7 bases short, with 8 bases between. This CDR3 contains 13 residues. Germline V lookup: CDR1 SGHAT, CDR2 FQNNGV. The CDR3 spells CASSSDRNSPLHF. The CDR3 region has the DNA TGTGCCAGCAGCTCGGACAGAAATTCACCCCTCCACTTT.

This clone was seen a few times. The chain couples TRBV6-5 to TRBJ1-3; D remains ambiguous. This CDR3 is built from 11 residues. Germline V lookup: CDR1 MNHEY, CDR2 SVGAGI. Trimming cost V 5 bases and J 16 bases, with 15 bases left between them. As DNA, the CDR3 is TGTGCCAGCAGTGAAGTGACCCCAAGGTATTTT. This sequence encodes CASSEVTPRYF.

The chain employs TRBV5-1 and TRBJ2-7; 7 nucleotides match TRBD2. The CDR3 is made up of 13 amino acids. The ends lost 4 bases at V and 5 bases at J; junction bases unmatched: 6. Germline-derived CDR1 and CDR2 are SGHRS and YFSETQ. CDR3 nucleotide sequence: TGCGCCAGCAGCATAAGGACTAGTAACGAGCAGTACTTC. The encoded protein is CASSIRTSNEQYF.

The chain recombines TRBV7-2 with TRBJ2-1, with D unclear. The V and J ends lost 5 bases and 5 bases respectively, with 13 bases between them. This CDR3 contains 14 residues. Germline loops: CDR1 SGHTA, CDR2 FQGNSA. CDR3 sequence reads: CASSPSAVDNEQFF. Here the CDR3 DNA reads TGTGCCAGCAGCCCCAGCGCGGTCGACAATGAGCAGTTCTTC.

The V call is TRBV7-8, the J call TRBJ1-3; no firm D call. CDR3 size: 16 residues. V was clipped by 1 base and J by 0 bases, with 10 bases between them. Germline V CDR1 and CDR2: SGHVS, FQNEAQ. The CDR3 is CASSLVRGGSGNTIYF. CDR3 coding DNA: TGTGCCAGCAGCTTAGTGCGTGGCGGCTCTGGAAACACCATATATTTT. Together with reference TRBV7-8 and TRBJ1-3, the CDR3 gives the full variable domain: GAGVSQSPRYKVAKRGQDVALRCDPISGHVSLFWYQQALGQGPEFLTYFQNEAQLDKSGLPSDRFFAERPEGSVSTLKIQRTQQEDSAVYLCASSLVRGGSGNTIYFGEGSWLTVV.

The chain combines TRBV2 with TRBJ1-2; 9 bases are a match to TRBD1. This CDR3 is 14 amino acids long. The germline V gene has CDR1 SNHLY and CDR2 FYNNEI. Germline trimming cut 5 bases from V and 5 bases from J; bases unmatched to any gene: 6. Here the CDR3 reads CASSSGQGGYGYTF. The CDR3 DNA is TGTGCCAGCAGTTCGGGACAGGGAGGTTATGGCTACACCTTC.

The V and J genes are TRBV4-2 and TRBJ2-3, with D possibly TRBD2 on 6 matching bases. Germline lookup yields CDR1 LGHNA and CDR2 YNFKEQ. The CDR3 covers 17 residues. The V and J ends lost 2 bases and 0 bases respectively, with 15 bases between them. The chain's CDR3 is CASSQIARGASTDTQYF. As DNA, the CDR3 is TGTGCCAGCAGCCAAATCGCGCGCGGGGCAAGCACAGATACGCAGTATTTT.

The rearrangement links TRBV14 to TRBJ2-7; D remains ambiguous. Germline CDR1 reads SGHDN; CDR2 reads FVKESK. The CDR3 is made up of 12 amino acids. The V end lost 4 bases, the J end lost 1 base, and 5 bases lay between the germline ends. The CDR3 region has the DNA TGTGCCAGCAGCCCTAGGTCCTACGAGCAGTACTTC. Protein product: CASSPRSYEQYF.

V usage is TRBV7-8 and J usage is TRBJ2-7, with TRBD2 matching over 15 bases. J lost 6 bases, V lost 3 bases, and 0 bases had no gene match. In germline, CDR1 is SGHVS, CDR2 FQNEAQ. There are 14 residues in the CDR3. CDR3 in amino acids: CASSLGLAGGEQYF. DNA of the CDR3: TGTGCCAGCAGCTTGGGACTAGCGGGAGGCGAGCAGTACTTC.

This chain uses TRBV6-1 with TRBJ2-7, with TRBD1 identical over 8 bases. Germline-derived CDR1 and CDR2 are MNHNS and SASEGT. There are 14 residues in the CDR3. V shed 8 bases, J shed 4 bases, and the junction held 10 bases outside the gene matches. The CDR3 sequence is CASLNGQGQYEQYF. The CDR3 region has the DNA TGTGCCAGCCTCAACGGACAGGGTCAATACGAGCAGTACTTC.

This clone was detected a few times. The chain uses TRBV28 and TRBJ1-5; 7 bases agree with TRBD1. The CDR3 contains 14 residues. J gave up 6 bases and V 3 bases, and 5 bases lay outside the gene matches. Per the germline V gene, CDR1 is MDHEN and CDR2 is SYDVKM. CDR3 sequence (DNA): TGTGCCAGCAGTTTGGGAGGGGGCAGTCAGCCCCAGCATTTT. This encodes CASSLGGGSQPQHF.

The chain uses TRBV6-1 and TRBJ2-7, with 9 nucleotides matching TRBD1. Germline trimming cut 7 bases from V and 4 bases from J; bases unmatched to any gene: 11. The CDR3 contains 15 residues. Germline assignment: CDR1 MNHNS and CDR2 SASEGT. CDR3 bases: TGTGCCAGCAACGGCCGGGACAGGGTAATTTACGAGCAGTACTTC. Residues: CASNGRDRVIYEQYF.